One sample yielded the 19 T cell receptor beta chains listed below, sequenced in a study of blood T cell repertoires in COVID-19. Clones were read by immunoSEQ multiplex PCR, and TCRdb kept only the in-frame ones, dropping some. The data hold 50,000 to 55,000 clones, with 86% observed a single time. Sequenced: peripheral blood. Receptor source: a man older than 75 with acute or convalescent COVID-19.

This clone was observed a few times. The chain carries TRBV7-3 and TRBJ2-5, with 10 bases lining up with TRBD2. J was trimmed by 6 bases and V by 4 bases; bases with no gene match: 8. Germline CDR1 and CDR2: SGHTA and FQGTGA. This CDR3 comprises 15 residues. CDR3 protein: CASSSETSGSKTQYF. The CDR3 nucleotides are TGTGCCAGCAGCTCCGAGACTAGCGGGTCAAAGACCCAGTACTTC. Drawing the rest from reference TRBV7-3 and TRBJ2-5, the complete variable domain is GAGVSQTPSNKVTEKGKYVELRCDPISGHTALYWYRQSLGQGPEFLIYFQGTGAADDSGLPNDRFFAVRPEGSVSTLKIQRTERGDSAVYLCASSSETSGSKTQYFGPGTRLLVL.

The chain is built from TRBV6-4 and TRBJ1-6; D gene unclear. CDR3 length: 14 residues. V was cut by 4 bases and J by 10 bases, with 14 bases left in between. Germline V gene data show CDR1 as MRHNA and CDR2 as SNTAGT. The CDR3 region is CASSAVSGDSPLHF. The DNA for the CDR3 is TGTGCCAGCAGTGCCGTTTCGGGTGACTCACCCCTCCACTTT.

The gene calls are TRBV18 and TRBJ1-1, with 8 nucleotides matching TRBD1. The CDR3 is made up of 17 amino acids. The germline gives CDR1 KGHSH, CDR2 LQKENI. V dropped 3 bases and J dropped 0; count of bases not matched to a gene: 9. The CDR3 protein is CASSPLGQGNMNTEAFF. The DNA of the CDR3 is TGTGCCAGCTCACCGCTAGGACAGGGCAACATGAACACTGAAGCTTTCTTT. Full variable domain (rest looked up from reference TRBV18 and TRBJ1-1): NAGVMQNPRHLVRRRGQEARLRCSPMKGHSHVYWYRQLPEEGLKFMVYLQKENIIDESGMPKERFSAEFPKEGPSILRIQQVVRGDSAAYFCASSPLGQGNMNTEAFFGQGTRLTVV.

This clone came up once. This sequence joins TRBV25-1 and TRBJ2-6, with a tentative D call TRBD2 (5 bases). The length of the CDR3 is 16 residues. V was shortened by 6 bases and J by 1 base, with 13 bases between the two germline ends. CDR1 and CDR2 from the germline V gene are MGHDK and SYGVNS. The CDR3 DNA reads TGTGCCAGCAGACCAAGAGGGATTTCTGGGGCCAACGTCCTGACTTTC. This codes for CASRPRGISGANVLTF.

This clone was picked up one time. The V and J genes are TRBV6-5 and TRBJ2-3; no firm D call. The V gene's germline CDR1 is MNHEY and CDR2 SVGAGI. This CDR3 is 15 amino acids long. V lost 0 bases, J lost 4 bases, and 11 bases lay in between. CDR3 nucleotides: TGTGCCAGCAGTTACTCGATGAGCTCCCCAGATACGCAGTATTTT. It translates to CASSYSMSSPDTQYF.

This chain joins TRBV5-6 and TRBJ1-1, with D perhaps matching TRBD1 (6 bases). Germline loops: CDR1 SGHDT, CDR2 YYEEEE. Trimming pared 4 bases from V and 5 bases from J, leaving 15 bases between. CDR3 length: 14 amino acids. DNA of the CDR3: TGTGCCAGCAGCCCCCCCGGGACAATTACTGAAGCTTTCTTT. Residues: CASSPPGTITEAFF. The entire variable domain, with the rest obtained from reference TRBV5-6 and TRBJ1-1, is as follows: DAGVTQSPTHLIKTRGQQVTLRCSPKSGHDTVSWYQQALGQGPQFIFQYYEEEERQRGNFPDRFSGHQFPNYSSELNVNALLLGDSALYLCASSPPGTITEAFFGQGTRLTVV.

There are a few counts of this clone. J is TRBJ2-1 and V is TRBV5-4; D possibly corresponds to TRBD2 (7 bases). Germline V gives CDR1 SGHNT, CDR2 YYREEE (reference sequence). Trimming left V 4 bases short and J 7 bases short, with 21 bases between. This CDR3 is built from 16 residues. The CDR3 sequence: CASSRDPGLQGNEQFF. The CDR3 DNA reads TGTGCCAGCAGCCGCGATCCGGGACTACAGGGAAATGAGCAGTTCTTC.

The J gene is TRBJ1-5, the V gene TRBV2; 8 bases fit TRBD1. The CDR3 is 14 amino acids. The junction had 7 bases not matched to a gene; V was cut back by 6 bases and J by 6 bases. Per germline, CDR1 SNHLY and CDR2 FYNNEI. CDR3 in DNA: TGTGCCAGCAGGCCCGGACAGGGAGGTCAGCCCCAGCATTTT. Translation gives CASRPGQGGQPQHF.

CDR3: CATSRPGPSGNTIYF. In DNA, the CDR3 is TGTGCCACCAGCCGTCCAGGCCCCTCTGGAAACACCATATATTTT. This sequence joins TRBV15 and TRBJ1-3; D gene unclear. The CDR3 is 15 amino acids. The germline V gene encodes CDR1 LNHNV and CDR2 YYDKDF (reference sequence). V gave up 5 bases and J gave up 0 bases, with 11 bases separating them.

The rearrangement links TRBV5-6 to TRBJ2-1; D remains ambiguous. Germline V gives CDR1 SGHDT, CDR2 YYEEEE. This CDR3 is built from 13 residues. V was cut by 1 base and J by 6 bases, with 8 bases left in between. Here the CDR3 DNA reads TGTGCCAGCAGCTTGTGGAGTTCCAATGAGCAGTTCTTC. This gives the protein CASSLWSSNEQFF.

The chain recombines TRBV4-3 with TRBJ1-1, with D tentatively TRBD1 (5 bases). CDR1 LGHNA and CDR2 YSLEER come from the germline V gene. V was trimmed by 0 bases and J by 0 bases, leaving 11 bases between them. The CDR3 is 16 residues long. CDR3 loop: CASSQDSPGLNTEAFF. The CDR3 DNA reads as TGCGCCAGCAGCCAAGATTCTCCAGGGCTGAACACTGAAGCTTTCTTT.

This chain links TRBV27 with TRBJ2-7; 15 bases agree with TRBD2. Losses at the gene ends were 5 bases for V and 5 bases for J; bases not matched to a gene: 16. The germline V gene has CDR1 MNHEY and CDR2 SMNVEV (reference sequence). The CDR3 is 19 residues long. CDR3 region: CASSRTGRGLAGGYHEQYF. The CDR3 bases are TGTGCCAGCAGTAGGACGGGACGAGGACTAGCGGGGGGGTACCACGAGCAGTACTTC.

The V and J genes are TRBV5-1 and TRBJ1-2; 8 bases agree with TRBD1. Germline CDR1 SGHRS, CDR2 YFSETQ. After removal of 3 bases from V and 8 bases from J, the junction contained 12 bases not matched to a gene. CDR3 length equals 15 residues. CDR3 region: CASSSPGTGVEGYTF. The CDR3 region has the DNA TGCGCCAGCAGCTCCCCCGGGACAGGCGTGGAAGGCTACACCTTC. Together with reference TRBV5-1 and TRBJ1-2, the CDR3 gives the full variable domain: KAGVTQTPRYLIKTRGQQVTLSCSPISGHRSVSWYQQTPGQGLQFLFEYFSETQRNKGNFPGRFSGRQFSNSRSEMNVSTLELGDSALYLCASSSPGTGVEGYTFGSGTRLTVV.

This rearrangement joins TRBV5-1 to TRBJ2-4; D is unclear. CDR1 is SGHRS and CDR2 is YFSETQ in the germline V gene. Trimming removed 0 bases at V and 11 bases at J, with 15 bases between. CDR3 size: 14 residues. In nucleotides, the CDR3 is TGCGCCAGCAGCTTGGGGTTAACAGCCCAAGTTCAGTACTTC. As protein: CASSLGLTAQVQYF.

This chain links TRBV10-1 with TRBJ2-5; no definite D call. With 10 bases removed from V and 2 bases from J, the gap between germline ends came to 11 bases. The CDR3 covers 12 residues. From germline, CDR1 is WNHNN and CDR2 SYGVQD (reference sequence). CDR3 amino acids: CAIHLLQETQYF. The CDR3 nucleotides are TGCGCCATCCACCTCCTACAAGAGACCCAGTACTTC.

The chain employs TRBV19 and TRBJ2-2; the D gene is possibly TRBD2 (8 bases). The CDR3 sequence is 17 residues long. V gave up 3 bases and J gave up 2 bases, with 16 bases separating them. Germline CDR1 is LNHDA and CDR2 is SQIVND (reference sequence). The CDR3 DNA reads TGTGCCAGTAGTATTATAGCGGGACAGACTAACACCGGGGAGCTGTTTTTT. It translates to CASSIIAGQTNTGELFF.

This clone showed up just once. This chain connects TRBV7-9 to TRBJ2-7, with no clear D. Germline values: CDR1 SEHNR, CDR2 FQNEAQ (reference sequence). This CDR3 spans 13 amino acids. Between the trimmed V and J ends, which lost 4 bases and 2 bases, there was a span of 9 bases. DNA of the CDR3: TGTGCCAGCAGCTCCTATCCGGCCTACGAGCAGTACTTC. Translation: CASSSYPAYEQYF.

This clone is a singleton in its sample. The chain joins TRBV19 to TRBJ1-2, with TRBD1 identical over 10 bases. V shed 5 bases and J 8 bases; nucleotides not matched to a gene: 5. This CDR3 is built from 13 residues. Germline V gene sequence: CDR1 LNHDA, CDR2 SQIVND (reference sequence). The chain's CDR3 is CASSFRDRGGYTF. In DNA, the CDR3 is TGTGCCAGTAGTTTCCGGGACAGGGGCGGCTACACCTTC.

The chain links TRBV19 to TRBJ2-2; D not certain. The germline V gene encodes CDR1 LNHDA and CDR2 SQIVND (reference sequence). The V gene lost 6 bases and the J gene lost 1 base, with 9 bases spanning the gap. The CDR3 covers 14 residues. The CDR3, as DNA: TGTGCCAGTAGCTCCGGTGTGAACACCGGGGAGCTGTTTTTT. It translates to CASSSGVNTGELFF.